This TCR beta chain was recovered during a study of OX40 agonist ivuxolimab in advanced cancers. The CDR3 runs 17 residues. The germline CDR1 and CDR2 sequences are SGHTA and FQGNSA. Trimming cost V 0 bases and J 4 bases, with 18 bases left between them. Measured with immunoSEQ multiplex PCR; TCRdb has only the in-frame clones, and not every one. The data contain 75,000 to 95,000 clones, 80% to 95% of them singletons. V is TRBV7-2 and J is TRBJ1-2; weak D call: TRBD1 (5 bases). Sequenced material: CD4+ or CD8+ T cells sorted from blood, taken in a trial of the OX40 agonist ivuxolimab. The TCR was taken from an adult with an advanced solid tumor such as melanoma, head and neck, liver or kidney cancer. In DNA form, the CDR3 reads TGTGCCAGCAGCTTAGCGTCCGGGGACGCCAAGATCTATGGCTACACCTTC. This translates into CASSLASGDAKIYGYTF.